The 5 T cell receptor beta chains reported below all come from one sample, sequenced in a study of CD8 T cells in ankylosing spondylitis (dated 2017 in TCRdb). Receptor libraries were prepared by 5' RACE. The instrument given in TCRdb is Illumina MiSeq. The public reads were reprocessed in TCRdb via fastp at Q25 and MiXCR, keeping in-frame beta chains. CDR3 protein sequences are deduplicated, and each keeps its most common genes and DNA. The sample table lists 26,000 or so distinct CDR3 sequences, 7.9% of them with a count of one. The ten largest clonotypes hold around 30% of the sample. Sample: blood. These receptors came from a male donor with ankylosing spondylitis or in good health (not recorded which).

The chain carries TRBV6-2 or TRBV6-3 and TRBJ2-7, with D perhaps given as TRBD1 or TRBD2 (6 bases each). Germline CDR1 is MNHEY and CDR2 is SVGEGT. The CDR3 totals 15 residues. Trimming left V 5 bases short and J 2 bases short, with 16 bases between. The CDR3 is CASSGGGFPPYEQYF. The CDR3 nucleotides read TGTGCCAGCAGTGGAGGGGGGTTCCCACCCTACGAGCAGTACTTC.

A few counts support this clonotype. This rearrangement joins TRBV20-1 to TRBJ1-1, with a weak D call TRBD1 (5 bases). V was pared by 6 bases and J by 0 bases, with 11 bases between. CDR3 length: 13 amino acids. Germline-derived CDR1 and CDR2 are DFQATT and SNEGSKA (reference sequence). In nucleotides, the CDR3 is TGCAGTGCGGGGGGAGGGATGAACACTGAAGCTTTCTTT. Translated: CSAGGGMNTEAFF.

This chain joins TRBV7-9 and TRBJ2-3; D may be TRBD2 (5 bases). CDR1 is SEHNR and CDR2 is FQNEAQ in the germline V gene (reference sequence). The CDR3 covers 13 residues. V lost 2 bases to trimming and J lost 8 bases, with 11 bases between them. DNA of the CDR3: TGTGCCAGCAGCTTAAGATCTAGCCTTACGCAGTATTTT. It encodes CASSLRSSLTQYF.

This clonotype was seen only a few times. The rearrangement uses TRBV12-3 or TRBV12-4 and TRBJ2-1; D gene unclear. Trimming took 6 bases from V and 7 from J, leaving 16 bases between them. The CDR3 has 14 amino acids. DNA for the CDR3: TGTGCCAGCAGCTTAAGACCACGCAAGAATGAGCAGTTCTTC. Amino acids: CASSLRPRKNEQFF.

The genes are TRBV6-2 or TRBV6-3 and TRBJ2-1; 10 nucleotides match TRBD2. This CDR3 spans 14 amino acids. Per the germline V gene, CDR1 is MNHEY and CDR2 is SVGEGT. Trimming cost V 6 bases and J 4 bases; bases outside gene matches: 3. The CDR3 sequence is CASSGTSVYNEQFF. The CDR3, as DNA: TGTGCCAGCAGCGGGACTAGCGTTTACAATGAGCAGTTCTTC.